The present T cell receptor (beta chain) was sequenced within a study of T cells in Graves' hyperthyroidism and ophthalmopathy. Study-wide results and caveats: Ophthalmopathy prediction by the model preceded onset by a median roughly 6 months.

This clonotype was observed many times. As yet, its antigen is unknown. Amplification of TCR beta CDR3 regions was performed using RNA transcripts as template. The TCR CDR3 was amplified in a first-round RT-PCR using the HTBI primer set. TCRdb ran MiXCR on the multiplex PCR reads and lists one entry per CDR3 protein. The sample records 500,000 to 800,000 distinct CDR3 sequences, more than 12% being singletons. What was sequenced was blood. The source of this sequence is a woman aged 45-60 years with Graves' ophthalmopathy.

CDR3 in amino acids: CASSPAGQGATNEKLFF. In nucleotides, the CDR3 is TGTGCCAGCTCACCAGCGGGACAGGGGGCAACTAATGAAAAACTGTTTTTT. The rearrangement links TRBV18 to TRBJ1-4; 11 nucleotides agree with TRBD1. Germline V gives CDR1 KGHSH, CDR2 LQKENI. The CDR3 is 17 amino acids. Unmatched junction bases numbered 2, after V lost 2 bases and J lost 0 bases.